Listed below are T cell receptor beta chains from one sample, sequenced in a study of neurological immune-mediated disorders. TCRdb reanalysed the 5' RACE reads using MiXCR and keeps one entry per CDR3 protein. The sample records under 100,000 distinct CDR3 sequences, about 4% being singletons. Source material: PBMCs. The receptor set was obtained from a woman between 55 and 75 years old with multiple sclerosis. Each CDR3 is given with its conserved first and last residue. A D gene is named only where the DNA matches it firmly. Where a row states a size, it is once, few, many or the class of an expanded clone; other rows omit it.

CASRADRGYTGELFF TGTGCCAGCAGGGCCGACAGGGGCTACACCGGGGAGCTGTTTTTT TRBJ2-2 TRBD1 many TRBV25-1
CASSNRINTEAFF TGTGCCAGCAGTAACAGGATTAACACTGAAGCTTTCTTT TRBJ1-1 - many TRBV28
CASSERGEGNQPQHF TGTGCCAGCAGTGAAAGGGGGGAGGGCAATCAGCCCCAGCATTTT TRBJ1-5 - many TRBV25-1
CASSPDGTPPYNEQFF TGTGCCAGCAGCCCCGACGGGACGCCGCCCTACAATGAGCAGTTCTTC TRBJ2-1 - many TRBV11-2
CASSPRGWETQYF TGCGCCAGCAGCCCGAGAGGGTGGGAGACCCAGTACTTC TRBJ2-5 - many TRBV5-1
CASSLGAVPSYNEQFF TGCGCCAGCAGCTTGGGGGCGGTGCCTTCCTACAATGAGCAGTTCTTC TRBJ2-1 - many TRBV5-1
CASSLASNYEQYF TGCGCCAGCAGCTTGGCTAGTAACTACGAGCAGTACTTC TRBJ2-7 - many TRBV5-1
CSARHASGALHF TGCAGTGCGAGACACGCATCGGGGGCCCTCCACTTT TRBJ1-6 - many TRBV20-1
CSASSTHNTEAFF TGCAGTGCTAGTTCGACCCATAACACTGAAGCTTTCTTT TRBJ1-1 - many TRBV20-1
CASSQDTSGGSDTQYF TGTGCCAGCAGCCAAGATACTAGCGGGGGATCAGATACGCAGTATTTT TRBJ2-3 TRBD2 many TRBV4-2
CASSLRGTEAFF TGCGCCAGCAGCTTAAGGGGGACTGAAGCTTTCTTT TRBJ1-1 - many TRBV5-1
CASSVPSGDGYTF TGCGCCAGCAGTGTGCCCTCGGGGGATGGCTACACCTTC TRBJ1-2 - many TRBV10-1
CASSPDVTGVTEAFF TGCGCCAGCAGCCCGGACGTGACAGGGGTCACTGAAGCTTTCTTT TRBJ1-1 TRBD1 many TRBV5-1
CAISVRQDTDTQYF TGTGCCATCAGCGTCAGACAGGACACAGATACGCAGTATTTT TRBJ2-3 - many TRBV10-3
CASSLERGTTGELFF TGTGCCAGCAGCTTGGAGCGGGGGACTACCGGGGAGCTGTTTTTT TRBJ2-2 TRBD2 - TRBV5-4
CASSSGLAGEREQFF TGTGCCAGCAGCTCGGGACTAGCGGGGGAGAGGGAGCAGTTCTTC TRBJ2-1 TRBD2 many TRBV9
CASKGRQGLDNEQFF TGTGCCAGCAAAGGCCGTCAGGGTCTGGACAATGAGCAGTTCTTC TRBJ2-1 - many TRBV3-1
CASSQARLATVNEQFF TGTGCCAGCAGCCAAGCCAGGCTAGCGACCGTAAATGAGCAGTTCTTC TRBJ2-1 - many TRBV14
CSASRQGNTGELFF TGCAGTGCTAGCAGACAGGGGAACACCGGGGAGCTGTTTTTT TRBJ2-2 TRBD1 many TRBV20-1
CASSLGGRLQETQYF TGTGCCAGCAGTTTAGGCGGCAGGTTACAAGAGACCCAGTACTTC TRBJ2-5 - many TRBV12-3/TRBV12-4
CASSGLPGQGRHYEQYF TGTGCCAGCAGTGGACTACCGGGACAGGGAAGACACTACGAGCAGTACTTC TRBJ2-7 TRBD1 many TRBV27
CASSDSTIYGYTF TGCGCCAGCAGCGACAGCACAATCTATGGCTACACCTTC TRBJ1-2 - many TRBV5-1
CVSSWGSGNEQFF TGCGTCAGCAGCTGGGGTAGCGGCAATGAGCAGTTCTTC TRBJ2-1 - few TRBV5-1
CASSLGPGLDEQYF TGTGCCAGCAGCTTAGGTCCTGGTCTTGACGAGCAGTACTTC TRBJ2-7 - many TRBV7-6
CASSQLQNYGYTF TGTGCCAGCAGTCAACTTCAGAACTATGGCTACACCTTC TRBJ1-2 - many TRBV12-3/TRBV12-4
CSARSMSGGYKETQYF TGCAGTGCTAGATCGATGAGCGGGGGGTACAAAGAGACCCAGTACTTC TRBJ2-5 TRBD2 many TRBV20-1
CASSLRQEQFF TGTGCCAGCAGTTTGAGGCAGGAGCAGTTCTTC TRBJ2-1 - many TRBV28
CATSGDGRAEAFF TGTGCCACCAGTGGGGATGGGAGGGCTGAAGCTTTCTTT TRBJ1-1 - few TRBV24-1
CSAERGTSYEQYF TGCAGTGCCGAGCGGGGGACCTCCTACGAGCAGTACTTC TRBJ2-7 TRBD2 many TRBV20-1